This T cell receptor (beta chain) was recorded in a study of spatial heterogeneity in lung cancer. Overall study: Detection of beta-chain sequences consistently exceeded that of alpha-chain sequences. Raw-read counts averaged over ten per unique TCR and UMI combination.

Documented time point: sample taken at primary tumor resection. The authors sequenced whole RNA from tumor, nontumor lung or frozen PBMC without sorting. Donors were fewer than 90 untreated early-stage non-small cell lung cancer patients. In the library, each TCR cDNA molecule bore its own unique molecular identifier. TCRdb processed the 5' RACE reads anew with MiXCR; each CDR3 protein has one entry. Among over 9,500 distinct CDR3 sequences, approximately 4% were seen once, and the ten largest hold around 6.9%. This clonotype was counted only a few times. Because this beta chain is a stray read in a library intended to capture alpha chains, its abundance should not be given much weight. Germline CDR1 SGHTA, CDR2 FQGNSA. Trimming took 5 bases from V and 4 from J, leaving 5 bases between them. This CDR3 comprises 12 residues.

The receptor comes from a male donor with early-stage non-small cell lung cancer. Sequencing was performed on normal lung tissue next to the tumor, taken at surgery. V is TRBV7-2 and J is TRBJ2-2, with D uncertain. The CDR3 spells CASSPTTGELFF. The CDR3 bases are TGTGCCAGCAGCCCCACCACCGGGGAGCTGTTTTTT.